The 15 T cell receptor beta chains given below trace back to one sample, sequenced in a study of monozygotic twins with inflammatory bowel disease. TCRdb reanalyzed the 5' RACE reads, giving one entry per CDR3 protein sequence and no DNA. Here the sample table reports roughly 160,000 distinct CDR3 sequences. Material for sequencing was blood. The receptor source for this set is a human donor with ulcerative colitis or Crohn's disease, or a healthy co-twin of an affected twin (not recorded which).

This rearrangement joins TRBV7-2 to TRBJ2-7; the D gene TCRdb calls, TRBD1, cannot be checked with no DNA. The CDR3 consists of 13 residues. CDR1 and CDR2 from the germline V gene are SGHTA and FQGNSA. CDR3 protein: CASSWGRGLEQYF. Combining the CDR3 with reference TRBV7-2 and TRBJ2-7 gives the whole variable domain GAGVSQSPSNKVTEKGKDVELRCDPISGHTALYWYRQSLGQGLEFLIYFQGNSAPDKSGLPSDRFSAERTGGSVSTLTIQRTQQEDSAVYLCASSWGRGLEQYFGPGTRLTVT.

V gene TRBV7-9 combines with J gene TRBJ2-1; TCRdb lists TRBD1, though no DNA is available to test this call. This CDR3 spans 15 amino acids. CDR1 is SEHNR, CDR2 FQNEAQ, per germline (reference sequence). This CDR3 is CASSSTRTNYNEQFF.

The J gene is TRBJ1-1, the V gene TRBV10-3. CDR1 is ENHRY, CDR2 SYGVKD, per germline. The CDR3 has 15 amino acids. The CDR3 is CATQPSYGKATEAFF.

The chain uses TRBV6-1 and TRBJ1-1; TCRdb picks TRBD1, but there is no DNA to check that call. CDR1 is MNHNS, CDR2 SASEGT, per germline. The CDR3 is 15 amino acids. The chain's CDR3 is CASSKGEYMNTEAFF.

J is TRBJ1-1 and V is TRBV7-2. CDR1 and CDR2 from the germline V gene are SGHTA and FQGNSA. There are 14 residues in the CDR3. CDR3 sequence: CASSSDTMNTEAFF.

The chain employs TRBV29-1 and TRBJ1-1; the D call of TRBD1 rests on TCRdb alone, since no DNA is present to check it. The CDR3 runs 13 residues. CDR1 is SQVTM, CDR2 ANQGSEA, per germline. CDR3 amino acids: CSVVAGANLEAFF.

The chain links TRBV20-1 to TRBJ1-6. The CDR3 runs 15 residues. CDR1 is DFQATT and CDR2 is SNEGSKA in the germline V gene (reference sequence). CDR3 sequence reads: CSARGRRRDNSPLHF.

This chain uses TRBV12-3 or TRBV12-4 with TRBJ1-5; the D gene TCRdb calls, TRBD1, cannot be checked with no DNA. There are 13 residues in the CDR3. CDR3 sequence reads: CASSFSGGQPQHF.

The V call is TRBV6-5, the J call TRBJ1-3. The CDR3 contains 16 residues. The germline V gene has CDR1 MNHEY and CDR2 SVGAGI. The CDR3 loop is CASSYSGSAKSNTIYF.

The chain joins TRBV5-1 to TRBJ2-6. Germline CDR1 is SGHRS and CDR2 is YFSETQ. This CDR3 has 17 residues. CDR3 amino acids: CASSLGWMGSGANVLTF.

This rearrangement joins TRBV20-1 to TRBJ2-1; without DNA, the TCRdb call of TRBD1 cannot be checked. CDR1 DFQATT and CDR2 SNEGSKA come from the germline V gene (reference sequence). This CDR3 region has 19 residues. Here the CDR3 reads CSARAYMAGALISYNEQFF.

This chain links TRBV10-3 with TRBJ2-3; TCRdb gives TRBD1 as the D gene, but with no DNA this cannot be confirmed. This CDR3 has 12 residues. The V gene's germline CDR1 is ENHRY and CDR2 SYGVKD. CDR3 residues: CAISPGTDTQYF.

The V gene is TRBV5-5, the J gene TRBJ1-2; TCRdb names TRBD1, which stays unverified in the absence of DNA. The CDR3 extends over 13 amino acids. Germline lookup yields CDR1 SGHKS and CDR2 YYEKEE (reference sequence). CDR3 sequence: CASGDRGNYGYTF.

The chain joins TRBV12-3 or TRBV12-4 to TRBJ2-5; TCRdb lists TRBD2, though no DNA is available to test this call. The CDR3 sequence is 14 residues long. The CDR3 protein is CASSQNSGQETQYF.

The gene calls are TRBV10-3 and TRBJ2-5; TCRdb lists TRBD2, though no DNA is available to test this call. CDR1 is ENHRY and CDR2 is SYGVKD in the germline V gene. The CDR3 is made up of 16 amino acids. This CDR3 is CAISESNRSPRETQYF.